One sample yielded the 22 T cell receptor beta chains listed below, sequenced in a study of regulatory T cells in long-lasting Graves disease. Library construction for TCR beta used iRepertoire HTBI primers and Arm-PCR of CDR3 regions. TCRdb processed the multiplex PCR reads anew with MiXCR; each CDR3 protein has one entry. The table has more than 350,000 distinct CDR3 sequences, roughly a fifth seen once. The time point: persistent/refractory GD, antithyroid drugs over 5 years with positive TRAb. PBMC RNA was the source of the TCR library. The source was peripheral blood mononuclear cells (PBMCs), collected when the disease was refractory, from a patient treated with antithyroid drugs. The receptor source for this set is a female donor with Graves disease.

This clonotype was picked up many times. The chain combines TRBV11-2 with TRBJ2-2; D possibly corresponds to TRBD1 (5 bases). This CDR3 has 13 residues. Germline values: CDR1 SGHAT, CDR2 FQNNGV. V was trimmed by 5 bases and J by 5 bases, leaving 9 bases between them. CDR3 nucleotide sequence: TGTGCCAGCAGCGCCCAGGGTACCGGGGAGCTGTTTTTT. Its protein is CASSAQGTGELFF.

This clonotype was seen a handful of times. V usage is TRBV20-1 and J usage is TRBJ1-5; 7 positions match TRBD1. The CDR3 contains 16 residues. Germline CDR1 and CDR2: DFQATT and SNEGSKA (reference sequence). V lost 1 base to trimming and J lost 1 base; unmatched junction nucleotides: 7. The CDR3 DNA reads TGCAGTGCTAGAGGGCCGAGGGGGCCAAGCAATCAGCCCCAGCATTTT. Protein product: CSARGPRGPSNQPQHF.

The V gene is TRBV12-3 or TRBV12-4, the J gene TRBJ2-1; D call uncertain. The CDR3 is 15 amino acids. The V end lost 7 bases, the J end lost 5 bases, and 18 bases lay between the germline ends. The CDR3 nucleotides read TGTGCCAGCACCAACCGGCGGCAAGTCGACAATGAGCAGTTCTTC. This translates into CASTNRRQVDNEQFF.

V and J are TRBV5-1 and TRBJ1-4; D is uncertain. Trimming cost V 0 bases and J 1 base, with 4 bases left between them. This CDR3 is 14 amino acids long. The germline V gene encodes CDR1 SGHRS and CDR2 YFSETQ. Written as DNA, the CDR3 is TGCGCCAGCAGCTTGGGGGTAACTAATGAAAAACTGTTTTTT. It is translated as CASSLGVTNEKLFF.

The rearrangement links TRBV2 to TRBJ2-3; 11 bases agree with TRBD2. Germline V lookup: CDR1 SNHLY, CDR2 FYNNEI. V shed 10 bases and J 3 bases; nucleotides not matched to a gene: 6. This CDR3 has 14 amino acids. CDR3 in amino acids: CANLAGGGTDTQYF. The CDR3 DNA reads as TGTGCCAACCTAGCGGGAGGAGGGACAGATACGCAGTATTTT.

This clonotype has a handful of counts. The genes are TRBV9 and TRBJ1-1; D might be TRBD1 (5 bases). The CDR3 totals 14 residues. Deletions cut 0 bases from V and 5 bases from J, with 11 bases between. Germline V lookup: CDR1 SGDLS, CDR2 YYNGEE. The chain's CDR3 is CASSVEWGETEAFF. The CDR3 DNA is TGTGCCAGCAGCGTAGAATGGGGGGAAACTGAAGCTTTCTTT.

About this clonotype itself: This may stem from a read error, because a much larger clone lies one nucleotide away. The rearrangement uses TRBV11-2 and TRBJ2-7; TRBD2 is a possible D gene (6 bases). Germline CDR1 is SGHAT and CDR2 is FQNNGV. The CDR3 spans 12 residues. The CDR3, as DNA: TGTGCCAGCAGTGTACAGGACTACGAGCAGCACTTC. Translated: CASSVQDYEQHF.

The chain combines TRBV7-3 with TRBJ2-3; 8 nucleotides align to TRBD1. CDR1 is SGHTA, CDR2 FQGTGA, per germline. The ends lost 2 bases at V and 4 bases at J; junction bases unmatched: 5. The CDR3 covers 15 residues. This CDR3 is CASSLSRTGSDTQYF. The CDR3, as DNA: TGTGCCAGCAGCTTATCCCGGACAGGGTCAGATACGCAGTATTTT.

This clonotype showed up many times. The J gene is TRBJ2-2, the V gene TRBV28; D is undetermined. The V end was cut by 2 bases, the J end by 4 bases, with 8 bases between. The germline CDR1 and CDR2 sequences are MDHEN and SYDVKM. The CDR3 extends over 14 amino acids. The CDR3: CASSLSPFTGELFF. In DNA, the CDR3 is TGTGCCAGCAGTTTAAGCCCCTTCACCGGGGAGCTGTTTTTT.

The chain uses TRBV11-2 and TRBJ2-2; D is perhaps TRBD2 (5 bases). From germline, CDR1 is SGHAT and CDR2 FQNNGV. The CDR3 is 16 amino acids. The V end lost 7 bases, the J end lost 2 bases, and 17 bases lay between the germline ends. The CDR3 is CASIQAIAGNTGELFF. The CDR3 DNA reads TGTGCCAGCATTCAGGCGATCGCGGGTAACACCGGGGAGCTGTTTTTT.

This clonotype was seen a handful of times. This rearrangement joins TRBV7-8 to TRBJ1-6, with D maybe TRBD1 (5 bases). The CDR3 consists of 15 residues. With 1 base removed from V and 6 bases from J, the gap between germline ends came to 10 bases. CDR1 is SGHVS and CDR2 is FQNEAQ in the germline V gene. CDR3 residues: CASSLERGSNSPLHF. The CDR3 DNA follows: TGTGCCAGCAGCTTAGAAAGGGGTTCTAATTCACCCCTCCACTTT.

Notes on this clonotype: The final CDR3 position lacks the conserved phenylalanine or tryptophan, pointing to a likely read error. The chain carries TRBV11-2 and TRBJ1-5; no firm D call. Germline V gene lookup returns CDR1 SGHAT and CDR2 FQNNGV. The CDR3 has 13 residues. V was clipped by 3 bases and J by 1 base, with 4 bases between them. The CDR3 region is CASSLGSNQPQHL. The CDR3, as DNA: TGTGCCAGCAGCTTGGGGAGCAATCAGCCCCAGCATTTA.

The chain couples TRBV18 to TRBJ2-2, with 10 nucleotides matching TRBD1. The V gene end was trimmed by 3 bases and the J gene end by 1 base; junction bases not matched to a gene: 8. CDR1 is KGHSH and CDR2 is LQKENI in the germline V gene. This CDR3 region has 18 residues. CDR3 loop: CASSPISRTGGNTGELFF. CDR3 bases: TGTGCCAGCTCACCGATCAGCAGGACAGGGGGGAACACCGGGGAGCTGTTTTTT.

This clonotype appeared many times. The chain couples TRBV4-2 to TRBJ1-4; D gene unclear. The CDR3 totals 13 residues. CDR1 is LGHNA, CDR2 YNFKEQ, per germline. V was trimmed by 0 bases and J by 17 bases, leaving 16 bases between them. CDR3 amino acids: CASSQDVGSLRFF. As DNA, the CDR3 is TGTGCCAGCAGCCAAGATGTTGGAAGCCTCCGCTTTTTT.

The V call is TRBV27, the J call TRBJ2-7; 10 bases are a match to TRBD2. This CDR3 is 15 amino acids long. V lost 3 bases and J lost 4; bases outside the gene matches: 6. Looked up from germline, CDR1 is MNHEY and CDR2 is SMNVEV (reference sequence). The CDR3: CASSFGGLADYEQYF. In nucleotides, the CDR3 is TGTGCCAGCAGTTTTGGAGGACTAGCGGATTACGAGCAGTACTTC.

This clonotype occurred many times. The chain combines TRBV2 with TRBJ1-5, with D perhaps TRBD1 (5 bases). Deletions cut 7 bases from V and 0 bases from J, with 16 bases between. Germline V gives CDR1 SNHLY, CDR2 FYNNEI. The CDR3 loop spans 16 amino acids. The CDR3 sequence: CASKQRGEYSNQPQHF. CDR3 DNA: TGTGCCAGCAAACAAAGGGGAGAATATAGCAATCAGCCCCAGCATTTT.

The chain carries TRBV27 and TRBJ2-7; 7 bases match TRBD1. Germline CDR1 MNHEY, CDR2 SMNVEV (reference sequence). V gave up 8 bases and J gave up 4 bases; unmatched junction bases: 8. The CDR3 runs to 13 residues. The CDR3 loop reads CASAPTGSYEQYF. CDR3 DNA: TGTGCCAGCGCACCGACAGGGTCGTACGAGCAGTACTTC.

The rearrangement links TRBV3-1 to TRBJ1-5; TRBD1 might be the D (6 bases). From germline, CDR1 is LGHDT and CDR2 YNNKEL (reference sequence). Trimming shortened V by 3 bases and J by 7 bases, and 19 bases separated the two germline ends. CDR3 length: 16 amino acids. In nucleotides, the CDR3 is TGTGCCAGCAGCCACCCAGGGGCCCGGGAGCGGCAGCCCCAGCATTTT. Translating it yields CASSHPGARERQPQHF.

This clonotype was picked up many times. This chain joins TRBV30 and TRBJ1-6; D may be TRBD1 (6 bases). Trimming removed 4 bases at V and 8 bases at J, with 12 bases between. Germline lookup yields CDR1 GTSNPN and CDR2 SVGIG (reference sequence). The CDR3 sequence is 13 residues long. The CDR3 loop reads CAWNGGRDSPLHF. The CDR3 nucleotides read TGTGCCTGGAACGGGGGCAGGGATTCACCCCTCCACTTT. Full variable domain (missing parts from reference TRBV30 and TRBJ1-6): SQTIHQWPATLVQPVGSPLSLECTVEGTSNPNLYWYRQAAGRGLQLLFYSVGIGQISSEVPQNLSASRPQDRQFILSSKKLLLSDSGFYLCAWNGGRDSPLHFGNGTRLTVT.

This clonotype was counted many times. The chain joins TRBV24-1 to TRBJ2-2, with a possible D match to TRBD1 (5 bases). Germline CDR1 reads KGHDR; CDR2 reads SFDVKD. The CDR3 runs 16 residues. The V and J ends lost 5 bases and 1 base respectively, with 13 bases between them. CDR3 DNA: TGTGCCACCAGTGCCGACCGGCAGGGGAACACCGGGGAGCTGTTTTTT. Encoded protein: CATSADRQGNTGELFF.

The J gene is TRBJ1-1, the V gene TRBV20-1, with TRBD1 identical over 10 bases. The CDR3 length is 15 residues. Germline-derived CDR1 and CDR2 are DFQATT and SNEGSKA (reference sequence). The V gene end was trimmed by 3 bases and the J gene end by 3 bases; junction bases not matched to a gene: 7. The CDR3 here is CSARRDRGRHTEAFF. The CDR3 DNA sequence: TGCAGTGCTAGGAGGGACAGGGGTCGTCACACTGAAGCTTTCTTT.

Turning to this clonotype: One base away lies a much larger clone, so this may be a sequencing read error. The chain uses TRBV5-1 and TRBJ2-6; 8 bases agree with TRBD1. Germline V gene data show CDR1 as SGHRS and CDR2 as YFSETQ. The CDR3 runs to 15 residues. This chain's CDR3 is CASAGQGAGANVPTF. The CDR3 region has the DNA TGCGCCAGTGCCGGACAGGGTGCTGGGGCCAACGTCCCGACTTTC.